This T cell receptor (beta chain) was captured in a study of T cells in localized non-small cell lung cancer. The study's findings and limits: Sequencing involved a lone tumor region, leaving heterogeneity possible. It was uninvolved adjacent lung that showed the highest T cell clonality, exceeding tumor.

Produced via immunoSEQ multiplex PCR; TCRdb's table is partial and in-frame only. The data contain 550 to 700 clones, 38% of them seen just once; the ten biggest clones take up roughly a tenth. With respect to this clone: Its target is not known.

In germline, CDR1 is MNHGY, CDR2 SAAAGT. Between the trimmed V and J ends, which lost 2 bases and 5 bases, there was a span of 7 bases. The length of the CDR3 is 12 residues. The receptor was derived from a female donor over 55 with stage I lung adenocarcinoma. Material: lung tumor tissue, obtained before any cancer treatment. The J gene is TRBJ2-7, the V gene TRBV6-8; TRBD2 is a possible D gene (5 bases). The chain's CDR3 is CASSYPTNEQYF. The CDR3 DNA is TGTGCCAGCAGTTACCCGACTAACGAGCAGTACTTC.